These 13 T cell receptor beta chains were all obtained from the same sample, sequenced in a study of cytomegalovirus exposure and HLA in healthy donors. Vbeta (60) and Jbeta (13) primers were used in the PCR. Clones were read by immunoSEQ multiplex PCR, and TCRdb kept only the in-frame ones, dropping some. The repertoire consists of roughly 130,000 clones, with about 74% occurring once and the leading ten covering 4.3%. Sequencing was performed on PBMCs. Receptors originate from a man younger than 35 in good health and CMV-seropositive.

This clone was seen only once. The chain is built from TRBV6-1 and TRBJ2-5, with TRBD1 matching 7 bases. The DNA end lines up better with TRBJ2-7; the J call may be wrong. Germline CDR1 is MNHNS and CDR2 is SASEGT. The CDR3 covers 15 residues. This CDR3 reads CASSEATGYSYEQYF. The CDR3 coding sequence is TGTGCCAGCAGTGAAGCGACAGGGTATTCCTACGAGCAGTACTTC.

The chain joins TRBV7-2 to TRBJ1-6; 9 bases line up with TRBD1. The trim removed 4 bases at V and 10 bases at J, leaving 5 bases unmatched. Germline CDR1 is SGHTA and CDR2 is FQGNSA. The CDR3 contains 14 residues. CDR3 region: CASSWTGELSPLHF. The CDR3 nucleotides read TGTGCCAGCAGCTGGACAGGGGAATTATCACCCCTCCACTTT.

This clone was counted between two and nine times. This rearrangement joins TRBV4-1 to TRBJ1-1; D is uncertain. Germline CDR1 MGHRA, CDR2 YSYEKL. V was clipped by 2 bases and J by 5 bases, with 15 bases between them. This CDR3 is built from 15 residues. CDR3 DNA: TGCGCCAGCAGCCAACAGAGGATTTTGCAGACTGAAGCTTTCTTT. Encoded protein: CASSQQRILQTEAFF.

CDR3 nucleotides: TGTGCCAGCAGTGAAAATCGGCCACTTCGGGGTGAAAAACTGTTTTTT. This codes for CASSENRPLRGEKLFF. The chain recombines TRBV2 with TRBJ1-4; D gene unclear. Germline V CDR1 and CDR2: SNHLY, FYNNEI. This CDR3 region has 16 residues. Trimming cost V 2 bases and J 7 bases, with 17 bases left between them.

The rearrangement joins TRBV7-9 to TRBJ1-2, with D tentatively TRBD1 (6 bases). Germline-derived CDR1 and CDR2 are SEHNR and FQNEAQ (reference sequence). The CDR3 consists of 18 residues. V was trimmed by 3 bases and J by 2 bases, leaving 22 bases between them. CDR3 sequence reads: CASSFTPGGGAGNYGYTF. CDR3 nucleotide sequence: TGTGCCAGCAGCTTTACCCCTGGGGGGGGCGCGGGGAACTATGGCTACACCTTC.

For this clone: In the same sample, other DNA sequences code for this CDR3. The chain carries TRBV27 and TRBJ1-5; unclear D gene. CDR1 and CDR2 from the germline V gene are MNHEY and SMNVEV (reference sequence). This CDR3 comprises 12 residues. Trimming pared 3 bases from V and 5 bases from J, leaving 5 bases between. The CDR3 bases are TGTGCCAGCAGTTTCACACATCAGCCCCAGCATTTT. Protein product: CASSFTHQPQHF.

The genes are TRBV6-6 and TRBJ2-3; 9 bases are shared with TRBD1. The trim removed 5 bases at V and 4 bases at J, leaving 10 bases unmatched. This CDR3 spans 16 amino acids. Germline CDR1 is MNHNY and CDR2 is SVGAGI (reference sequence). The CDR3 is CASSTTSDRGADTQYF. CDR3 nucleotide sequence: TGTGCCAGCAGTACGACCTCGGACAGGGGTGCAGATACGCAGTATTTT.

The chain is built from TRBV7-2 and TRBJ2-3; 7 nucleotides match TRBD2. The CDR3 contains 17 residues. Germline trimming cut 4 bases from V and 2 bases from J; bases unmatched to any gene: 12. The germline V gene encodes CDR1 SGHTA and CDR2 FQGNSA. The CDR3: CASSSAHIGLVTDTQYF. For the CDR3, the DNA is TGTGCCAGCAGCTCCGCCCACATCGGACTAGTCACAGATACGCAGTATTTT.

The V gene is TRBV5-6, the J gene TRBJ2-4; 11 bases are a match to TRBD1. The CDR3 spans 14 residues. The germline CDR1 and CDR2 sequences are SGHDT and YYEEEE. J gave up 10 bases and V 4 bases, and 7 bases lay outside the gene matches. The CDR3 spells CASSTGTGGGIQYF. The CDR3, as DNA: TGTGCCAGCAGCACGGGGACAGGGGGAGGGATTCAGTACTTC.

The chain joins TRBV29-1 to TRBJ2-1; D might be TRBD2 (6 bases). CDR3 length: 13 amino acids. Looked up from germline, CDR1 is SQVTM and CDR2 is ANQGSEA. V was shortened by 8 bases and J by 7 bases, with 18 bases between the two germline ends. This chain's CDR3 is CSFRDSKFNEQFF. The CDR3 DNA follows: TGCAGCTTCCGGGACTCGAAGTTTAATGAGCAGTTCTTC.

This chain joins TRBV6-6 and TRBJ1-3; tentatively, D is TRBD1 (6 bases). The CDR3 has 14 residues. Germline V lookup: CDR1 MNHNY, CDR2 SVGAGI (reference sequence). Trimming took off 8 bases at V and 0 bases at J, with 11 bases between the two ends. The chain's CDR3 is CASSQGSSGNTIYF. CDR3 coding DNA: TGTGCCAGCTCCCAGGGGAGCTCTGGAAACACCATATATTTT.

The chain combines TRBV28 with TRBJ1-1; TRBD1 matches 8 bases. The V gene's germline CDR1 is MDHEN and CDR2 SYDVKM. V lost 8 bases and J lost 2; bases outside the gene matches: 4. This CDR3 has 13 amino acids. The CDR3 coding sequence is TGTGCCAGCTGTGACAGGGGAAACACTGAAGCTTTCTTT. Its protein is CASCDRGNTEAFF.

The chain employs TRBV2 and TRBJ2-3; a weak D match, TRBD1 (7 bases). Germline V gene sequence: CDR1 SNHLY, CDR2 FYNNEI. This CDR3 has 18 amino acids. The ends were cut back, 2 bases at V and 0 bases at J, with 18 bases in the middle. The CDR3, as DNA: TGTGCCAGCAGTGAAAGAGGGGTGGAGGGGGCAAGCACAGATACGCAGTATTTT. It codes for CASSERGVEGASTDTQYF.